Reported below is one T cell receptor (beta chain). The sample comes from a study of cytomegalovirus exposure and HLA in healthy donors. V lost 1 base, J lost 3 bases, and 13 bases lay in between. CDR1 and CDR2 from the germline V gene are SEHNR and FQNEAQ (reference sequence). The CDR3 is made up of 16 amino acids. 60 Vbeta and 13 Jbeta primers were used in PCR. Clones were sequenced by immunoSEQ multiplex PCR, and TCRdb holds only the in-frame ones, with some missing. The sample holds 77,000 or so clones, approximately 80% seen once. The clonotype comes from a man between 65 and 85 years old in good health and CMV-seropositive. The chain employs TRBV7-9 and TRBJ1-5, with D hard to call. The sequenced sample consisted of PBMCs. The CDR3 reads CASSLGGNLINQPQHF. For the CDR3, the DNA is TGTGCCAGCAGCTTAGGAGGCAACTTAATCAATCAGCCCCAGCATTTT.